Below, one TCR beta chain is given with its context. As yet, its antigen is unknown. The sample originates from a study of post-analysis software for immune sequencing data. The overall study: The study covered relapsing-remitting, secondary progressive and progressive-relapsing courses of multiple sclerosis. Points from the study as a whole: Multiple sclerosis patients had significantly lower normalized Chao1 diversity than controls. By F measure, samples from a shared preparation batch strongly co-clustered.

Built from TCR beta cDNA, the libraries had unique molecular identifiers in them. The authors obtained some 500,000 cDNA molecules from around 0.96 to 9.9 million T cells. TCRdb analysed the PCR reads with MiXCR anew, one entry per CDR3 protein. This sample yields roughly 670,000 distinct CDR3 sequences, of which 59% are seen a single time; about 11% belongs to the top ten. This clonotype originated in a girl aged 2-10 years with multiple sclerosis. The specimen was blood.

Here the CDR3 reads CASSPSRDHYGYTF. In DNA, the CDR3 is TGTGCCAGCAGCCCGTCCAGGGACCACTATGGCTACACCTTC. The gene calls are TRBV7-2 and TRBJ1-2, with D possibly TRBD1 on 5 matching bases. CDR1 is SGHTA and CDR2 is FQGNSA in the germline V gene. Between the trimmed V and J ends, which lost 5 bases and 3 bases, there was a span of 13 bases. The CDR3 loop spans 14 amino acids.